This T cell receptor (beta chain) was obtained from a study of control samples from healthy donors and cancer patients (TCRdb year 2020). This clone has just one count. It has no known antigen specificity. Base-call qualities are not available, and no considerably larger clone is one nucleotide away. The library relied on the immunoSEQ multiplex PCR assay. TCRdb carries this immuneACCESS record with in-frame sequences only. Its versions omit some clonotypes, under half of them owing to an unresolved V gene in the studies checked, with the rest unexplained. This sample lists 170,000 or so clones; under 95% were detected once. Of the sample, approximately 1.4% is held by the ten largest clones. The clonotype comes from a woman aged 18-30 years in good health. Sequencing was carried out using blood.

In nucleotide form, the sequence is TGTGCCAGCAGGGGGAACAGGCAACACACTGAAGCTTTCTTT. This is translated as CASRGNRQHTEAFF. Here the chain combines TRBV6-6 and TRBJ1-1; a tentative D match to TRBD1 spans 5 bases. From the cysteine up to the phenylalanine, the CDR3 has a length of 14 residues. Only the CDR3 part of the read is kept: 42 bases, read in frame from the first base. The germline V gene (reference sequence) provides CDR1 MNHNY and CDR2 SVGAGI. The trim is 6 bases for V and 3 bases for J, with a gap of 14 bases between the germline ends.